This T cell receptor (beta chain) comes out of a study of T cell responses to AZD1222 COVID-19 vaccine. Using immunoSEQ multiplex PCR, the repertoire was profiled, and TCRdb retains in-frame clones only, with some absent. The data hold some 120,000 clones, with around 90% observed a single time. Regarding this clone: Antigen unknown.

Losses at the gene ends were 5 bases for V and 1 base for J; bases not matched to a gene: 4. Per germline, CDR1 MNHEY and CDR2 SMNVEV (reference sequence). The CDR3 spans 14 residues. Study results and limitations: Sampling that yielded the repertoires occurred only after the peak T cell response. Baseline seropositivity occurred in only 5 to 7 AZD1222 recipients. Donors were largely white British and mainly female; clonal diversity was possibly underestimated. Close to half of all spike-specific TCRs reportedly target regions of the variants that are unmutated.

Here the sequenced sample was peripheral blood, taken 28 days after the second dose of the MenACWY control vaccine. This sequence joins TRBV27 and TRBJ1-1, with 7 positions matching TRBD1. The origin of this receptor is an adult who received the MenACWY meningococcal vaccine as a control. The CDR3 DNA reads TGTGCCAGCAGTATCCGGGACAGGAACACTGAAGCTTTCTTT. This gives the protein CASSIRDRNTEAFF.